This TCR beta chain came from a study of blood T cell repertoires in COVID-19. In the study overall: Acute and convalescent COVID-19 samples came from the United States, Italy and Spain.

Looked up from germline, CDR1 is LGHNA and CDR2 is YNFKEQ. The CDR3 has 15 residues. V shed 3 bases and J 6 bases; nucleotides not matched to a gene: 5. This clone has only a few counts. In the authors' methods: Amplification with reference gene primers provided the estimates of nucleated cell counts. The data were produced by immunoSEQ multiplex PCR, yet TCRdb's version contains in-frame clones alone and is incomplete. From that table come the V and J calls and clone size; the DNA was used to work out D and trimming. Counted here are about 76,000 clones, about 83% occurring once; the ten biggest clones make up 6.5% to 8.5%.

The clonotype was recovered from a man aged 25-45 years with acute or convalescent COVID-19. Sequenced sample: peripheral blood. The chain carries TRBV4-2 and TRBJ2-7; 13 nucleotides match TRBD2. CDR3 nucleotide sequence: TGTGCCAGCAGCCAGAGACTAGCGGGAGGTTTCGAGCAGTACTTC. Residues: CASSQRLAGGFEQYF.